These T cell receptor beta chains were read from a single sample in a study of T cells in Graves' hyperthyroidism and ophthalmopathy. MiXCR was run by TCRdb on the multiplex PCR reads, yielding one entry per CDR3 protein. Of approximately 400,000 distinct CDR3 sequences listed, approximately 14% were seen once; the top ten hold 15% to 20%. The sample was blood. The receptor set was obtained from a woman in her thirties with Graves' ophthalmopathy. The CDR3 runs from the conserved cysteine through the conserved F or W. A D gene is named only where the DNA matches it firmly. Clone size is shown for a subset of rows, as once, few, many or a class of expanded clone.

v_gene: TRBV6-2/TRBV6-3
abundance: -
j_gene: TRBJ2-1
d_gene: TRBD2
CDR3aa: CASSHTSGGALDGQFF
CDR3nt: TGTGCCAGCAGTCACACTAGCGGGGGGGCTTTGGATGGGCAGTTCTTC

v_gene: TRBV6-1
abundance: many
j_gene: TRBJ1-1
d_gene: -
CDR3aa: CASFGGRDAEAFF
CDR3nt: TGTGCCAGCTTCGGCGGCCGGGACGCTGAAGCTTTCTTT

v_gene: TRBV3-1
abundance: many
j_gene: TRBJ2-7
d_gene: -
CDR3aa: CASSQGRRTYEQYF
CDR3nt: TGTGCCAGCAGCCAAGGCAGGAGGACATACGAGCAGTACTTC

v_gene: TRBV6-1
abundance: -
j_gene: TRBJ1-5
d_gene: -
CDR3aa: CASSEGRTSNQPQHF
CDR3nt: TGTGCCAGCTCGGAGGGCAGAACAAGCAATCAGCCCCAGCATTTT

v_gene: TRBV27
abundance: -
j_gene: TRBJ1-1
d_gene: -
CDR3aa: CASKGGRNTEAFF
CDR3nt: TGTGCCAGCAAAGGGGGGAGAAACACTGAAGCTTTCTTT

v_gene: TRBV18
abundance: many
j_gene: TRBJ2-3
d_gene: TRBD2
CDR3aa: CASSPQTGGRKTDTQYF
CDR3nt: TGTGCCAGCTCACCACAAACGGGGGGGCGGAAGACAGATACGCAGTATTTT

v_gene: TRBV28
abundance: many
j_gene: TRBJ1-2
d_gene: -
CDR3aa: CASSLLILYGYTF
CDR3nt: TGTGCCAGCAGTTTACTTATCCTCTATGGCTACACCTTC

v_gene: TRBV11-3
abundance: many
j_gene: TRBJ2-1
d_gene: -
CDR3aa: CASRLTGSSYNEQFF
CDR3nt: TGTGCCAGCAGACTCACAGGGAGCTCCTACAATGAGCAGTTCTTC

v_gene: TRBV11-2
abundance: many
j_gene: TRBJ2-4
d_gene: TRBD2
CDR3aa: CASSRGRLAQFQNIQYF
CDR3nt: TGTGCCAGCAGCCGCGGTAGACTAGCGCAGTTCCAAAACATTCAGTACTTC

v_gene: TRBV19
abundance: -
j_gene: TRBJ1-6
d_gene: TRBD1
CDR3aa: CATSTGLTSPLHF
CDR3nt: TGTGCCACTTCGACAGGGCTAACTTCACCCCTCCACTTT

v_gene: TRBV9
abundance: many
j_gene: TRBJ2-1
d_gene: TRBD1
CDR3aa: CASSGRDSLEQFF
CDR3nt: TGTGCCAGCAGCGGCCGGGACAGCCTTGAGCAGTTCTTC

v_gene: TRBV12-3/TRBV12-4
abundance: many
j_gene: TRBJ2-7
d_gene: -
CDR3aa: CASSLRGFNEQYF
CDR3nt: TGTGCCAGCAGTTTACGTGGATTCAACGAGCAGTACTTC

v_gene: TRBV3-1
abundance: -
j_gene: TRBJ2-4
d_gene: TRBD2
CDR3aa: CASSTLPGGGEYF
CDR3nt: TGTGCCAGCAGCACGCTCCCCGGGGGGGGGGAGTACTTC

v_gene: TRBV7-3
abundance: -
j_gene: TRBJ2-7
d_gene: -
CDR3aa: CASSLSSGAGYEQYF
CDR3nt: TGTGCCAGCAGCCTATCATCAGGGGCTGGGTACGAGCAGTACTTC

v_gene: TRBV19
abundance: few
j_gene: TRBJ1-5
d_gene: -
CDR3aa: CASSIVFAQPQHF
CDR3nt: TGTGCCAGTAGTATAGTTTTTGCTCAGCCCCAGCATTTT

v_gene: TRBV12-3/TRBV12-4
abundance: -
j_gene: TRBJ1-1
d_gene: -
CDR3aa: CASRGAGDAFF
CDR3nt: TGTGCCAGCAGGGGGGCAGGGGACGCTTTCTTT

v_gene: TRBV5-1
abundance: -
j_gene: TRBJ2-3
d_gene: -
CDR3aa: CASSLGLDTDTQYF
CDR3nt: TGCGCCAGCAGCTTGGGACTAGACACAGATACGCAGTATTTT

v_gene: TRBV18
abundance: many
j_gene: TRBJ2-7
d_gene: TRBD2
CDR3aa: CASSQNRDRVTSGATYEQYF
CDR3nt: TGTGCCAGCTCACAAAACCGGGACAGGGTGACTAGCGGGGCCACCTACGAGCAGTACTTC

v_gene: TRBV20-1
abundance: many
j_gene: TRBJ2-1
d_gene: TRBD2
CDR3aa: CSATGLSGGEDNEQFF
CDR3nt: TGCAGTGCTACCGGTCTCAGCGGGGGGGAAGACAATGAGCAGTTCTTC

v_gene: TRBV4-1
abundance: few
j_gene: TRBJ2-4
d_gene: TRBD2
CDR3aa: CASSPIEGSGGSKNIQYF
CDR3nt: TGCGCCAGCAGCCCCATCGAGGGTAGCGGGGGATCTAAAAACATTCAGTACTTC

v_gene: TRBV7-9
abundance: many
j_gene: TRBJ2-5
d_gene: TRBD1
CDR3aa: CASSPGQGARETQYF
CDR3nt: TGTGCCAGCAGCCCAGGACAGGGGGCAAGGGAGACCCAGTACTTC

v_gene: TRBV4-1
abundance: few
j_gene: TRBJ2-1
d_gene: TRBD2
CDR3aa: CASSQGSQRGLYNEQFF
CDR3nt: TGCGCCAGCAGCCAAGGTTCCCAGCGGGGGCTTTACAATGAGCAGTTCTTC

v_gene: TRBV28
abundance: many
j_gene: TRBJ2-5
d_gene: -
CDR3aa: CASGDRGQETQYF
CDR3nt: TGTGCCAGCGGGGACCGGGGGCAAGAGACCCAGTACTTC

v_gene: TRBV12-3/TRBV12-4
abundance: -
j_gene: TRBJ1-1
d_gene: -
CDR3aa: CASSLRLQEKMNTEAFF
CDR3nt: TGTGCTAGCAGTTTACGCCTACAGGAAAAGATGAACACTGAAGCTTTCTTT

v_gene: TRBV27
abundance: many
j_gene: TRBJ2-5
d_gene: -
CDR3aa: CASTRSALGGIQETQYF
CDR3nt: TGTGCCAGCACCCGTTCCGCTCTAGGCGGGATCCAAGAGACCCAGTACTTC

v_gene: TRBV12-3/TRBV12-4
abundance: -
j_gene: TRBJ2-3
d_gene: TRBD2
CDR3aa: CASSTQRGGFTDTQYF
CDR3nt: TGTGCCAGCAGCACTCAGCGGGGGGGTTTCACAGATACGCAGTATTTT

v_gene: TRBV9
abundance: -
j_gene: TRBJ1-1
d_gene: -
CDR3aa: CASTSVGNVRAFF
CDR3nt: TGTGCCAGCACCTCCGTCGGGAATGTCAGAGCTTTCTTT

v_gene: TRBV2
abundance: many
j_gene: TRBJ1-6
d_gene: -
CDR3aa: CASSVTSSYNSPLHF
CDR3nt: TGTGCCAGCAGTGTTACCAGCTCCTATAATTCACCCCTCCACTTT

v_gene: TRBV28
abundance: many
j_gene: TRBJ2-3
d_gene: -
CDR3aa: CASSFYRHTQYF
CDR3nt: TGTGCCAGCAGTTTCTACCGGCATACGCAGTATTTT

v_gene: TRBV6-1
abundance: many
j_gene: TRBJ2-3
d_gene: -
CDR3aa: CASSPAGTTDTQYF
CDR3nt: TGTGCCAGCTCCCCGGCAGGGACTACAGATACGCAGTATTTT

v_gene: TRBV4-1
abundance: many
j_gene: TRBJ2-5
d_gene: -
CDR3aa: CASSQAMPETQYF
CDR3nt: TGCGCCAGCAGCCAAGCCATGCCAGAGACCCAGTACTTC

v_gene: TRBV7-3
abundance: many
j_gene: TRBJ2-3
d_gene: -
CDR3aa: CASSHLRTDTQYF
CDR3nt: TGTGCCAGCAGCCACCTCCGTACGGATACGCAGTATTTT

v_gene: TRBV20-1
abundance: -
j_gene: TRBJ2-7
d_gene: -
CDR3aa: CSARFSYLPYEQYF
CDR3nt: TGCAGTGCTAGATTCAGCTACCTTCCCTACGAGCAGTACTTC

v_gene: TRBV29-1
abundance: -
j_gene: TRBJ1-4
d_gene: -
CDR3aa: CSVTSTNEKLFF
CDR3nt: TGCAGCGTCACTTCAACTAATGAAAAACTGTTTTTT

v_gene: TRBV7-2
abundance: many
j_gene: TRBJ2-2
d_gene: -
CDR3aa: CASSPLGGTGELFF
CDR3nt: TGTGCCAGCAGCCCCTTAGGGGGGACCGGGGAGCTGTTTTTT

v_gene: TRBV27
abundance: -
j_gene: TRBJ2-5
d_gene: -
CDR3aa: CATGGGGRETQYF
CDR3nt: TGTGCCACAGGGGGGGGTGGGAGAGAGACCCAGTACTTC

v_gene: TRBV7-7
abundance: many
j_gene: TRBJ2-2
d_gene: -
CDR3aa: CASSSLGDTGELFF
CDR3nt: TGTGCTAGCAGCTCACTAGGTGACACCGGGGAGCTGTTTTTT

v_gene: TRBV2
abundance: few
j_gene: TRBJ2-1
d_gene: -
CDR3aa: CASSTGTNSYNEQFF
CDR3nt: TGTGCCAGCAGTACCGGGACCAACTCCTACAATGAGCAGTTCTTC

v_gene: TRBV30
abundance: few
j_gene: TRBJ2-1
d_gene: TRBD1
CDR3aa: CARVRQGAEGSYNEQFF
CDR3nt: TGTGCCCGGGTCAGACAGGGGGCCGAGGGTAGCTACAATGAGCAGTTCTTC

v_gene: TRBV29-1
abundance: few
j_gene: TRBJ1-1
d_gene: -
CDR3aa: CSVEHRVNTEAFF
CDR3nt: TGCAGCGTTGAGCACAGGGTGAACACTGAAGCTTTCTTT

v_gene: TRBV6-1
abundance: many
j_gene: TRBJ2-5
d_gene: TRBD2
CDR3aa: CASSESGGHGETQYF
CDR3nt: TGTGCCAGCAGTGAAAGCGGGGGCCACGGAGAGACCCAGTACTTC

v_gene: TRBV5-1
abundance: many
j_gene: TRBJ2-7
d_gene: -
CDR3aa: CASSPDRKHYEQYF
CDR3nt: TGCGCCAGCAGCCCCGACAGGAAACACTACGAGCAGTACTTC

v_gene: TRBV11-3
abundance: many
j_gene: TRBJ2-2
d_gene: -
CDR3aa: CASETSPRTGELFF
CDR3nt: TGTGCCAGCGAAACCTCTCCGCGCACCGGGGAGCTGTTTTTT

v_gene: TRBV6-1
abundance: many
j_gene: TRBJ1-1
d_gene: -
CDR3aa: CASSTDRNTEAFF
CDR3nt: TGTGCCAGCAGTACGGACAGGAACACTGAAGCTTTCTTT

v_gene: TRBV28
abundance: many
j_gene: TRBJ1-1
d_gene: TRBD1
CDR3aa: CASRMTGQGENTEAFF
CDR3nt: TGTGCCAGCAGGATGACGGGACAGGGGGAGAACACTGAAGCTTTCTTT

v_gene: TRBV11-2
abundance: few
j_gene: TRBJ2-2
d_gene: -
CDR3aa: CASSLRVRGTNTGELFF
CDR3nt: TGTGCCAGCAGCCTAAGGGTGAGGGGGACAAACACCGGGGAGCTGTTTTTT

v_gene: TRBV30
abundance: many
j_gene: TRBJ1-5
d_gene: -
CDR3aa: CAWSKGTDSNQPQHF
CDR3nt: TGTGCCTGGAGTAAAGGGACGGATAGCAATCAGCCCCAGCATTTT

v_gene: TRBV6-1
abundance: few
j_gene: TRBJ2-7
d_gene: -
CDR3aa: CASTRAGQRSSYEQYF
CDR3nt: TGTGCCAGCACCAGGGCTGGGCAGAGGAGCTCCTACGAGCAGTACTTC

v_gene: TRBV20-1
abundance: few
j_gene: TRBJ1-4
d_gene: -
CDR3aa: CSASDRGEKLFF
CDR3nt: TGCAGTGCTAGCGACCGGGGTGAAAAACTGTTTTTT

v_gene: TRBV7-2
abundance: many
j_gene: TRBJ2-5
d_gene: -
CDR3aa: CASSLVGLETQYF
CDR3nt: TGTGCCAGCAGCTTAGTAGGCTTGGAGACCCAGTACTTC

v_gene: TRBV6-2/TRBV6-3
abundance: many
j_gene: TRBJ2-3
d_gene: TRBD2
CDR3aa: CASSTLAGGSDTQYF
CDR3nt: TGTGCCAGCAGTACACTAGCGGGGGGGTCAGATACGCAGTATTTT